This T cell receptor beta chain was identified in a study of PD-1 blockade in classical Hodgkin lymphoma. The study, taken as a whole, reports: TCR diversity in CD4+, not CD8+, cells rose significantly by C4D1. Complete responders' diversity at baseline resembled that of newly diagnosed patients.

The assay was immunoSEQ multiplex PCR, and TCRdb's table has in-frame clones only and misses some. Of roughly 50,000 clones in the sample, about 89% were seen once. Losses at the gene ends were 6 bases for V and 5 bases for J; bases not matched to a gene: 5. CDR3 size: 15 residues. Germline V lookup: CDR1 LNHDA, CDR2 SQIVND (reference sequence). On this clone itself: Its target is not known.

As to time point: cycle 4 day 1 (C4D1), after five to seven weeks of nivolumab. Brentuximab vedotin exposure varied among the patients, all of whom had relapsed after autologous stem cell transplantation. The starting material was peripheral blood mononuclear cells (PBMCs), obtained before the fourth cycle of nivolumab. This rearrangement joins TRBV19 to TRBJ2-2; TRBD2 agrees at 11 bases. This TCR was recovered from a human donor with classical Hodgkin lymphoma. In DNA form, the CDR3 reads TGTGCCAGTAGCACGATAGCGGGAGGGACCGGGGAGCTGTTTTTT. Its protein product is CASSTIAGGTGELFF.